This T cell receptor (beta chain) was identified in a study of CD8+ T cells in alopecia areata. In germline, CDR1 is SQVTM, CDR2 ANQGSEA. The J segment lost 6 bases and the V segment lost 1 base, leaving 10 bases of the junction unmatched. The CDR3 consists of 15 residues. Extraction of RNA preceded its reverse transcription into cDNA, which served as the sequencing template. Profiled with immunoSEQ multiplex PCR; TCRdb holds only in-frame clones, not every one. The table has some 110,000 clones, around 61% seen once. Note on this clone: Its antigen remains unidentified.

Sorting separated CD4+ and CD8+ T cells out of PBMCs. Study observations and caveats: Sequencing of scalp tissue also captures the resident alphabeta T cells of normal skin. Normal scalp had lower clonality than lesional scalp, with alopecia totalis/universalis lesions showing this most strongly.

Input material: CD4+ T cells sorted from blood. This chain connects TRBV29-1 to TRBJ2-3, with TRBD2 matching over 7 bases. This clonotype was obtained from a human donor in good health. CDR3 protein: CSVEVPREGADTQYF. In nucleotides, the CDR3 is TGCAGCGTTGAAGTGCCCAGGGAGGGTGCGGATACGCAGTATTTT.